A selection of T cell receptor beta chains follows, all from one sample in a study of CD8 T cells in ankylosing spondylitis. TCRdb fed the 5' RACE reads into MiXCR, producing one record per CDR3 protein. Among a few hundred thousand distinct CDR3 sequences listed, about 12% were seen once. Specimen: blood, either unsorted or a sorted T cell fraction (not recorded which). Receptors were obtained from a male donor with ankylosing spondylitis. Both conserved end residues are part of each CDR3. A D gene is named only where the DNA matches it firmly. Clone sizes are given selectively: once, few, many, or a class where the clone is expanded.

D: TRBD2; J: TRBJ2-1; V: TRBV20-1; size: many; CDR3: CSARDSGTSGYNEQFF; DNA: TGCAGTGCTAGAGATAGCGGGACTAGCGGATACAATGAGCAGTTCTTC
D: -; J: TRBJ1-2; V: TRBV3-1; size: few; CDR3: CASSQGTYGARGYTF; DNA: TGTGCCAGCAGCCAAGGAACGTACGGGGCGCGGGGCTACACCTTC
D: -; J: TRBJ2-7; V: TRBV27; size: -; CDR3: CASSSDLSSYEQYF; DNA: TGTGCCAGCAGTTCGGACTTAAGCTCCTACGAGCAGTACTTC
D: -; J: TRBJ2-5; V: TRBV6-5; size: -; CDR3: CASSSAPGPLETQYF; DNA: TGTGCCAGCAGTTCCGCCCCGGGGCCGCTGGAGACCCAGTACTTC
D: -; J: TRBJ2-3; V: TRBV9; size: -; CDR3: CASSTQSGDTQYF; DNA: TGTGCCAGCAGCACCCAGAGCGGAGATACGCAGTATTTT
D: -; J: TRBJ2-1; V: TRBV2; size: few; CDR3: CASSGNEQFF; DNA: TGTGCCAGCAGTGGGAATGAGCAGTTCTTC
D: -; J: TRBJ2-1; V: TRBV6-5; size: -; CDR3: CASSYRQFGDNEQFF; DNA: TGTGCCAGCAGTTACAGACAGTTTGGTGACAATGAGCAGTTCTTC
D: TRBD2; J: TRBJ2-7; V: TRBV2; size: -; CDR3: CASQSGTTHYEQYF; DNA: TGTGCCAGCCAAAGCGGGACCACACACTACGAGCAGTACTTC
D: TRBD2; J: TRBJ2-1; V: TRBV20-1; size: -; CDR3: CSASPPGLAGINNEQFF; DNA: TGCAGTGCTAGTCCACCGGGACTAGCGGGAATCAACAATGAGCAGTTCTTC
D: -; J: TRBJ2-7; V: TRBV3-1; size: -; CDR3: CASSKSDSRYEQYF; DNA: TGTGCCAGCAGCAAGTCGGACAGCCGGTACGAGCAGTACTTC
D: -; J: TRBJ1-4; V: TRBV5-1; size: -; CDR3: CASSRTGRLATNEKLFF; DNA: TGCGCCAGCTCCCGAACCGGGAGGCTGGCAACTAATGAAAAACTGTTTTTT
D: TRBD2; J: TRBJ2-2; V: TRBV12-3/TRBV12-4; size: few; CDR3: CASSPSSGSGVTGELFF; DNA: TGTGCCAGCAGTCCATCTAGCGGGTCAGGGGTCACCGGGGAGCTGTTTTTT
D: TRBD1; J: TRBJ2-1; V: TRBV11-3; size: -; CDR3: CASSAGQGGFNEQFF; DNA: TGTGCCAGCAGCGCGGGACAGGGAGGGTTCAATGAGCAGTTCTTC
D: -; J: TRBJ1-4; V: TRBV24-1; size: -; CDR3: CATSDSRGGNEKLFF; DNA: TGTGCCACCAGTGACTCCCGGGGGGGGAATGAAAAACTGTTTTTT
D: TRBD1; J: TRBJ2-7; V: TRBV30; size: -; CDR3: CAWRTGGKYEQYF; DNA: TGTGCCTGGAGGACAGGGGGGAAATACGAGCAGTACTTC
D: TRBD1; J: TRBJ2-5; V: TRBV5-1; size: -; CDR3: CASSTGTGGETQYF; DNA: TGCGCCAGCAGCACAGGGACAGGGGGAGAGACCCAGTACTTC
D: -; J: TRBJ1-4; V: TRBV20-1; size: -; CDR3: CSAGWGEGTRKLFF; DNA: TGCAGTGCTGGTTGGGGGGAGGGTACACGAAAACTGTTTTTT
D: -; J: TRBJ2-5; V: TRBV12-3/TRBV12-4; size: -; CDR3: CASNQQGPQETQYF; DNA: TGTGCCAGCAACCAACAGGGCCCGCAAGAGACCCAGTACTTC
D: -; J: TRBJ2-4; V: TRBV15; size: few; CDR3: CATSEGLQGTKNIQYF; DNA: TGTGCCACCAGCGAGGGGTTACAGGGAACCAAAAACATTCAGTACTTC
D: -; J: TRBJ2-3; V: TRBV6-1; size: -; CDR3: CATSDSPTDTQYF; DNA: TGTGCCACCTCGGACAGTCCTACAGATACGCAGTATTTT
D: -; J: TRBJ2-2; V: TRBV10-3; size: -; CDR3: CASRSGGGELFF; DNA: TGTGCCAGCCGGAGTGGAGGCGGGGAGCTGTTTTTT
D: TRBD1; J: TRBJ1-4; V: TRBV2; size: few; CDR3: CASRTGTEEKLFF; DNA: TGTGCCAGCAGGACCGGGACAGAGGAAAAACTGTTTTTT
D: -; J: TRBJ1-1; V: TRBV3-1; size: -; CDR3: CASSQGNTGNTEAFF; DNA: TGTGCCAGCAGCCAAGGAAATACGGGGAACACTGAAGCTTTCTTT
D: TRBD2; J: TRBJ2-5; V: TRBV20-1; size: -; CDR3: CSACPGTSPNQETQYF; DNA: TGCAGTGCCTGTCCCGGGACTAGCCCAAACCAAGAGACCCAGTACTTC
D: TRBD2; J: TRBJ2-3; V: TRBV27; size: -; CDR3: CASRQFGLAGEGGTDTQYF; DNA: TGTGCCAGCAGACAGTTCGGACTAGCGGGAGAGGGAGGCACAGATACGCAGTATTTT
D: TRBD1; J: TRBJ2-3; V: TRBV18; size: -; CDR3: CASSPKGTASSTSTDTQYF; DNA: TGTGCCAGCTCACCGAAGGGGACAGCCTCTTCGACAAGCACAGATACGCAGTATTTT
D: -; J: TRBJ2-5; V: TRBV24-1; size: -; CDR3: CATSDFTGPQYF; DNA: TGTGCCACCAGTGATTTCACAGGGCCCCAGTACTTC